These 3 T cell receptor beta chains were all obtained from the same sample, sequenced in a study. TCRdb re-called the RT-PCR reads with MiXCR, one entry per CDR3 protein. Of fewer than 800,000 distinct CDR3 sequences in the sample, approximately 14% were seen once. The sample consisted of memory CD4+ T cells from blood. These receptors all come from a female donor in good health, serving as a healthy control.

The table lists this clonotype with many counts. The V call is TRBV7-6, the J call TRBJ2-7; TRBD1 matches 7 bases. The CDR3 contains 14 residues. V lost 4 bases and J lost 4; bases outside the gene matches: 7. Germline V CDR1 and CDR2: SGHVS, FNYEAQ. CDR3 DNA sequence: TGTGCCAGCAGCTCACAACCGGGACAGTACGAGCAGTACTTC. It codes for CASSSQPGQYEQYF.

This sequence joins TRBV27 and TRBJ2-7; TRBD2 aligns across 7 bases. Germline CDR1 reads MNHEY; CDR2 reads SMNVEV (reference sequence). The CDR3 loop spans 15 amino acids. V shed 6 bases and J 0 bases; nucleotides not matched to a gene: 8. The CDR3 spells CASRLLAAPSYEQYF. DNA for the CDR3: TGTGCCAGCAGACTCCTAGCGGCCCCCTCCTACGAGCAGTACTTC.

This clonotype was detected a few times. This sequence joins TRBV6-6 and TRBJ1-6; D gene ambiguous. This CDR3 region has 14 residues. The germline CDR1 and CDR2 sequences are MNHNY and SVGAGI (reference sequence). Trimming pared 3 bases from V and 7 bases from J, leaving 10 bases between. The CDR3 bases are TGTGCCAGCAGTTATAGTCAGTTAAATTCACCCCTCCACTTT. Protein sequence: CASSYSQLNSPLHF.